A single sample gave rise to the 32 T cell receptor beta chains below, sequenced in a study of early T cells in non-severe SARS-CoV-2 infection. TCRdb processed the 5' RACE reads anew with MiXCR; each CDR3 protein has one entry. This table holds some 41,000 distinct CDR3 sequences, 5% to 6.5% found once. Sequenced material: whole blood. The receptors originated from an adult who was a healthcare worker with PCR-confirmed SARS-CoV-2 infection or an uninfected control (not recorded which).

The chain links TRBV28 to TRBJ1-2; D not certain. CDR1 MDHEN and CDR2 SYDVKM come from the germline V gene. Deletions cut 4 bases from V and 1 base from J, with 7 bases between. The CDR3 sequence is 13 residues long. The CDR3 loop reads CASSWADNYGYTF. CDR3 in DNA: TGTGCCAGCAGTTGGGCGGATAACTATGGCTACACCTTC.

This clonotype was seen many times. The chain couples TRBV6-1 to TRBJ2-5; TRBD1 agrees at 8 bases. This CDR3 has 13 amino acids. Germline-derived CDR1 and CDR2 are MNHNS and SASEGT. J gave up 5 bases and V 5 bases, and 4 bases lay outside the gene matches. The DNA of the CDR3 is TGTGCCAGCAGTTGGCGGGACAGGGAGACCCAGTACTTC. It translates to CASSWRDRETQYF.

This clonotype was observed at least ten times. The CDR3 coding sequence is TGTGCCAGCAGTCGGACAGGGTTTGACAATCAGCCCCAGCATTTT. It translates to CASSRTGFDNQPQHF. The chain is built from TRBV2 and TRBJ1-5, with 8 bases identical to TRBD1. V was clipped by 5 bases and J by 3 bases; unmatched bases: 6. Per germline, CDR1 SNHLY and CDR2 FYNNEI. The CDR3 is made up of 15 amino acids.

J is TRBJ2-6 and V is TRBV4-1; 7 bases align to TRBD2. J was trimmed by 0 bases and V by 0 bases; bases with no gene match: 5. Germline CDR1 reads MGHRA; CDR2 reads YSYEKL. The CDR3 is made up of 18 amino acids. CDR3 residues: CASSQDQGLHSGANVLTF. The CDR3 DNA reads as TGCGCCAGCAGCCAAGATCAGGGACTACACTCTGGGGCCAACGTCCTGACTTTC.

The chain links TRBV6-5 to TRBJ2-7; D is unresolved. Trimming cost V 2 bases and J 1 base, with 12 bases left between them. Germline lookup yields CDR1 MNHEY and CDR2 SVGAGI. The CDR3 spans 15 residues. CDR3 region: CASSYRGDRSYEQYF. Here the CDR3 DNA reads TGTGCCAGCAGTTACAGAGGAGACCGTTCCTACGAGCAGTACTTC.

The V call is TRBV4-1, the J call TRBJ2-2; 7 bases match TRBD1. J gave up 4 bases and V 0 bases, and 11 bases lay outside the gene matches. Germline loops: CDR1 MGHRA, CDR2 YSYEKL. The CDR3 loop spans 18 amino acids. The CDR3 nucleotides read TGCGCCAGCAGCCAAGAACGGAGACAGGGTTTAATCACCGGGGAGCTGTTTTTT. It is translated as CASSQERRQGLITGELFF.

This clonotype occurred many times. The CDR3 reads CASTPTGANTEAFF. The CDR3 region has the DNA TGTGCCAGCACCCCGACAGGGGCGAACACTGAAGCTTTCTTT. The rearrangement joins TRBV6-2 or TRBV6-3 to TRBJ1-1; 8 positions match TRBD1. The V and J ends lost 7 bases and 1 base, in that order; junction bases with no gene match: 5. CDR3 length: 14 amino acids. Germline CDR1 MNHEY, CDR2 SVGEGT.

This clonotype occurred many times. CDR3 nucleotides: TGTGCCAGCAGCCAAGGGAAGTACCAAGAGACCCAGTACTTC. Amino acids: CASSQGKYQETQYF. The V and J genes are TRBV7-6 and TRBJ2-5; D not resolved. Germline loops: CDR1 SGHVS, CDR2 FNYEAQ. V was trimmed by 5 bases and J by 0 bases, leaving 10 bases between them. The CDR3 sequence is 14 residues long. Together with reference TRBV7-6 and TRBJ2-5, the CDR3 gives the full variable domain: GAGVSQSPRYKVTKRGQDVALRCDPISGHVSLYWYRQALGQGPEFLTYFNYEAQQDKSGLPNDRFSAERPEGSISTLTIQRTEQRDSAMYRCASSQGKYQETQYFGPGTRLLVL.

This clonotype appeared a few times. The V gene is TRBV11-2, the J gene TRBJ2-1; no reliable D call. Trimming left V 2 bases short and J 4 bases short, with 9 bases between. The CDR3 extends over 14 amino acids. CDR1 is SGHAT, CDR2 FQNNGV, per germline. The CDR3: CASSLSSKYNEQFF. In DNA, the CDR3 is TGTGCCAGCAGCTTATCGTCTAAGTACAATGAGCAGTTCTTC. Together with reference TRBV11-2 and TRBJ2-1, the CDR3 gives the full variable domain: EAGVAQSPRYKIIEKRQSVAFWCNPISGHATLYWYQQILGQGPKLLIQFQNNGVVDDSQLPKDRFSAERLKGVDSTLKIQPAKLEDSAVYLCASSLSSKYNEQFFGPGTRLTVL.

This clonotype was observed at least ten times. The chain links TRBV9 to TRBJ2-2; tentatively, D is TRBD1 (6 bases). The CDR3 is 16 amino acids. Germline V gene lookup returns CDR1 SGDLS and CDR2 YYNGEE. V was clipped by 3 bases and J by 4 bases, with 16 bases between them. The CDR3 sequence: CASSDWTVLGTGELFF. In DNA, the CDR3 is TGTGCCAGCAGCGACTGGACAGTTCTAGGCACCGGGGAGCTGTTTTTT.

This clonotype showed up many times. This chain joins TRBV5-6 and TRBJ2-1; a weak D match, TRBD2 (5 bases). In germline, CDR1 is SGHDT, CDR2 YYEEEE. Trimming pared 4 bases from V and 9 bases from J, leaving 17 bases between. The CDR3 length is 14 residues. In DNA, the CDR3 is TGTGCCAGCAGCACCAGCGGAGGCTATGGTGAGCAGTTCTTC. The encoded protein is CASSTSGGYGEQFF.

The rearrangement uses TRBV3-1 and TRBJ2-1; tentatively, D is TRBD1 or TRBD2 (6 bases each). CDR3 size: 12 residues. Germline-derived CDR1 and CDR2 are LGHDT and YNNKEL (reference sequence). V lost 4 bases, J lost 10 bases, and 11 bases lay in between. This CDR3 reads CASSPAGHEQFF. CDR3 bases: TGTGCCAGCAGCCCCGCGGGACACGAGCAGTTCTTC.

Sample share makes this clonotype medium-sized. CDR3: CASRPGQGLTPLHF. The CDR3 DNA is TGTGCCAGCAGGCCGGGACAAGGTCTAACACCCCTCCACTTT. The J gene is TRBJ1-6, the V gene TRBV6-5; D is perhaps TRBD1 (6 bases). CDR3 length: 14 residues. Trimming cost V 6 bases and J 11 bases, with 17 bases left between them. Germline CDR1 is MNHEY and CDR2 is SVGAGI.

Comment on this clonotype: This may come from a read error, since a much larger clone is one base off. Since no conserved phenylalanine or tryptophan closes the CDR3, a read error is the likely cause. This chain links TRBV10-3 with TRBJ1-5; D not resolved. With 2 bases removed from V and 11 bases from J, the gap between germline ends came to 19 bases. Germline CDR1 ENHRY, CDR2 SYGVKD. The CDR3 sequence is 15 residues long. CDR3 sequence: CAISEPGIPFRTQHL. The CDR3 nucleotides read TGTGCCATCAGTGAGCCGGGGATCCCTTTTAGGACCCAGCATCTT.

This clonotype was seen only a few times. V usage is TRBV11-1 and J usage is TRBJ2-5; 7 bases are a match to TRBD2. From germline, CDR1 is SGHAT and CDR2 FQDESV (reference sequence). V dropped 1 base and J dropped 2; count of bases not matched to a gene: 4. The length of the CDR3 is 15 residues. In DNA form, the CDR3 reads TGTGCCAGCAGCTTAGACCGAGCGGGACAAGAGACCCAGTACTTC. Translated: CASSLDRAGQETQYF.

This clonotype was recorded many times. The chain recombines TRBV20-1 with TRBJ1-5, with D tentatively TRBD1 (5 bases). This CDR3 contains 13 residues. V dropped 3 bases and J dropped 6 bases, with 12 bases sitting between them. Germline CDR1 reads DFQATT; CDR2 reads SNEGSKA (reference sequence). The CDR3 is CSARSDSSQPQHF. For the CDR3, the DNA is TGCAGTGCTAGGTCAGACAGTAGTCAGCCCCAGCATTTT.

In this sample, this clonotype turned up many times. The gene calls are TRBV7-6 and TRBJ2-3, with a possible D match to TRBD1 (7 bases). Germline CDR1 and CDR2: SGHVS and FNYEAQ. V was pared by 5 bases and J by 2 bases, with 17 bases between. The CDR3 covers 16 residues. The CDR3 here is CASSPLGGGTTDTQYF. In DNA form, the CDR3 reads TGTGCCAGCAGCCCCTTAGGGGGCGGGACCACAGATACGCAGTATTTT. The full variable domain, with the rest looked up from reference TRBV7-6 and TRBJ2-3, is GAGVSQSPRYKVTKRGQDVALRCDPISGHVSLYWYRQALGQGPEFLTYFNYEAQQDKSGLPNDRFSAERPEGSISTLTIQRTEQRDSAMYRCASSPLGGGTTDTQYFGPGTRLTVL.

This clonotype was counted ten times or more. The chain has TRBV10-2 and TRBJ2-7; 7 positions match TRBD1. This CDR3 spans 13 amino acids. V dropped 6 bases and J dropped 3; count of bases not matched to a gene: 5. The germline V gene has CDR1 WSHSY and CDR2 SAAADI. The CDR3 loop reads CASRYQGVYEQYF. CDR3 coding DNA: TGCGCCAGCAGATATCAGGGGGTCTACGAGCAGTACTTC.

This chain uses TRBV5-5 with TRBJ1-6; D uncertain. Germline CDR1 reads SGHKS; CDR2 reads YYEKEE (reference sequence). The CDR3 is made up of 14 amino acids. The V and J ends lost 0 bases and 7 bases respectively, with 8 bases between them. The CDR3 spells CASSLVSDNSPLHF. The CDR3 DNA reads as TGTGCCAGCAGCTTGGTTAGCGACAATTCACCCCTCCACTTT.

This clonotype was seen at least ten times. The chain carries TRBV3-2 and TRBJ2-2. TRBV3-2 is listed as a pseudogene. The CDR3 is made up of 13 amino acids. The CDR3 DNA follows: TGTGCCAGCAAGCGACATCGCACCGGGGAGCTGTTTTTT. Its translation is CASKRHRTGELFF.

This clonotype was recorded a few times. The J gene is TRBJ2-3, the V gene TRBV11-2; unclear D gene. CDR3 size: 14 residues. Germline CDR1 reads SGHAT; CDR2 reads FQNNGV. The V end lost 5 bases, the J end lost 4 bases, and 13 bases lay between the germline ends. The CDR3 loop is CASSHRTGPDTQYF. The CDR3 DNA reads as TGTGCCAGCAGCCACCGGACCGGACCAGATACGCAGTATTTT.

This clonotype has a count of ten or more. This sequence joins TRBV11-1 and TRBJ2-7; TRBD1 matches at 12 bases. CDR3 length: 15 residues. CDR1 is SGHAT and CDR2 is FQDESV in the germline V gene (reference sequence). Losses at the gene ends were 3 bases for V and 4 bases for J; bases not matched to a gene: 4. CDR3 in DNA: TGTGCCAGCAGCTTGGGACAGGGGGCGCGTTACGAGCAGTACTTC. Translated, it gives CASSLGQGARYEQYF.

This clonotype was seen at least ten times. V gene TRBV5-4 combines with J gene TRBJ2-3, with 12 nucleotides matching TRBD2. V lost 4 bases and J lost 2; bases outside the gene matches: 5. Per germline, CDR1 SGHNT and CDR2 YYREEE (reference sequence). The length of the CDR3 is 16 residues. CDR3 residues: CASSPLAGGATDTQYF. The CDR3 DNA sequence: TGTGCCAGCAGCCCTCTAGCGGGGGGGGCCACAGATACGCAGTATTTT.

This clonotype was counted many times. The chain carries TRBV7-9 and TRBJ2-1; 11 bases are shared with TRBD2. V shed 2 bases and J 8 bases; nucleotides not matched to a gene: 8. This CDR3 is 16 amino acids long. CDR1 is SEHNR, CDR2 FQNEAQ, per germline (reference sequence). In DNA form, the CDR3 reads TGTGCCAGCAGCTTATGGCGTAGCGGGAGGGCCCATGAGCAGTTCTTC. It translates to CASSLWRSGRAHEQFF. The entire variable domain, with the rest obtained from reference TRBV7-9 and TRBJ2-1, is as follows: DTGVSQNPRHKITKRGQNVTFRCDPISEHNRLYWYRQTLGQGPEFLTYFQNEAQLEKSRLLSDRFSAERPKGSFSTLEIQRTEQGDSAMYLCASSLWRSGRAHEQFFGPGTRLTVL.

The rearrangement joins TRBV27 to TRBJ2-3; no reliable D call. V lost 2 bases and J 5 bases, leaving 11 bases between the germline ends. Germline CDR1 is MNHEY and CDR2 is SMNVEV (reference sequence). The CDR3 runs to 14 residues. The CDR3 DNA follows: TGTGCCAGCAGTTTAAGGTTCGCTGTAGATACGCAGTATTTT. Amino acids: CASSLRFAVDTQYF.

This clonotype has a count of ten or more. V usage is TRBV12-3 or TRBV12-4 and J usage is TRBJ2-2; maybe TRBD2 (5 bases). Trimming took 3 bases from V and 7 from J, leaving 12 bases between them. The CDR3 totals 14 residues. CDR3 sequence: CASSLAADIGELFF. In nucleotides, the CDR3 is TGTGCCAGCAGTTTGGCAGCGGATATCGGGGAGCTGTTTTTT.

The table lists this clonotype with many counts. This chain connects TRBV5-1 to TRBJ2-3, with 7 bases matching TRBD2. The V segment lost 0 bases and the J segment 4 bases; nucleotides outside the gene matches: 5. The CDR3 runs to 15 residues. The V gene's germline CDR1 is SGHRS and CDR2 YFSETQ. As DNA, the CDR3 is TGCGCCAGCAGCTTGGCGGCGGGAGATGCAGATACGCAGTATTTT. It specifies CASSLAAGDADTQYF.

This clonotype has a count of ten or more. This chain joins TRBV5-1 and TRBJ2-7; 9 bases map to TRBD1. Germline V gene data show CDR1 as SGHRS and CDR2 as YFSETQ. Trimming at V came to 2 bases and at J to 2 bases, leaving 5 bases not matched to a gene. The CDR3 consists of 15 residues. CDR3 DNA: TGCGCCAGCAGCTTTGGACAGGGGAGGGCCTACGAGCAGTACTTC. It codes for CASSFGQGRAYEQYF.

This clonotype was seen ten or more times. V gene TRBV6-5 combines with J gene TRBJ2-7; D unclear. CDR1 is MNHEY and CDR2 is SVGAGI in the germline V gene. The CDR3 runs to 15 residues. V dropped 0 bases and J dropped 2 bases, with 11 bases sitting between them. The CDR3 coding sequence is TGTGCCAGCAGTTACTCTGTGGCGGAACCCTACGAGCAGTACTTC. Translation gives CASSYSVAEPYEQYF.

This clonotype was counted at least ten times. The chain couples TRBV2 to TRBJ1-1, with no clear D. Germline CDR1 reads SNHLY; CDR2 reads FYNNEI. Trimming left V 4 bases short and J 2 bases short, with 8 bases between. This CDR3 region has 13 residues. The CDR3 region has the DNA TGTGCCAGCAGTGTTCTGGAAAACACTGAAGCTTTCTTT. It yields the protein CASSVLENTEAFF.

V and J are TRBV7-2 and TRBJ2-6; D possibly uses TRBD1 or TRBD2 (5 bases each). CDR3 size: 17 residues. Germline CDR1 and CDR2: SGHTA and FQGNSA. The V end was cut by 4 bases, the J end by 0 bases, with 13 bases between. The CDR3 here is CASSSRGGGSGANVLTF. Written as DNA, the CDR3 is TGTGCCAGCAGCTCAAGGGGCGGAGGCTCTGGGGCCAACGTCCTGACTTTC.

The rearrangement uses TRBV28 and TRBJ1-3; perhaps TRBD1 as D (6 bases). Germline CDR1 reads MDHEN; CDR2 reads SYDVKM. This CDR3 spans 17 amino acids. V shed 3 bases and J shed 5 bases, with 20 bases lying between them. The CDR3 loop reads CASSLDPRTAGRNTIYF. The DNA for the CDR3 is TGTGCCAGCAGTTTGGATCCACGGACAGCGGGACGAAACACCATATATTTT.